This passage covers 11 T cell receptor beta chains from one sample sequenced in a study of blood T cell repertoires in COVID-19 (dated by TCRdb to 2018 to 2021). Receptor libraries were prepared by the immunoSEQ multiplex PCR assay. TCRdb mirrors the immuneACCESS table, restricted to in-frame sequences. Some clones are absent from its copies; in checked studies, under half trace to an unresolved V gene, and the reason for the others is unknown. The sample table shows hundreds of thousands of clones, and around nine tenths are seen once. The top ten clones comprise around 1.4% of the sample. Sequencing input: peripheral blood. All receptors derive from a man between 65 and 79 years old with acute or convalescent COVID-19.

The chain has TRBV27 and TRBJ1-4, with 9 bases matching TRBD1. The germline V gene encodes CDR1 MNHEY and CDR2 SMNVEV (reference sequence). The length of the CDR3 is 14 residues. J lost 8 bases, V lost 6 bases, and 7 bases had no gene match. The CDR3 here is CASSSTGGGEKLFF. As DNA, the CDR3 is TGTGCCAGCAGCTCGACAGGGGGGGGCGAAAAACTGTTTTTT.

The CDR3 DNA is TGTGCCAGCAGCCTAACCGACAGTAGCAATCAGCCCCAGCATTTT. This gives the protein CASSLTDSSNQPQHF. The chain uses TRBV3-1 (or the pseudogene TRBV3-2) and TRBJ1-5, with D possibly being TRBD1 (5 bases). With 4 bases removed from V and 0 bases from J, the gap between germline ends came to 10 bases. CDR3 length: 15 amino acids. Germline loops: CDR1 LGHDT, CDR2 YNNKEL (reference sequence).

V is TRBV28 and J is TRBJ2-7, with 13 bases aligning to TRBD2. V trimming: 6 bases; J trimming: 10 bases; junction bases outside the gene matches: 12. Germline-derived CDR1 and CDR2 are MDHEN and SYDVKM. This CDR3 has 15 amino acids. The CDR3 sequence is CASRHGTSGIVNQYF. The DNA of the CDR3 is TGTGCCAGCAGGCACGGGACTAGCGGGATTGTAAATCAGTACTTC.

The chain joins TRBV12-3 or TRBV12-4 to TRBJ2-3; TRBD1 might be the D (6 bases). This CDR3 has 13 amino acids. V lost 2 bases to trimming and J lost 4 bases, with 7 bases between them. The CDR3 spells CASSLTGSDTQYF. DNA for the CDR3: TGTGCCAGCAGTTTAACAGGGTCAGATACGCAGTATTTT.

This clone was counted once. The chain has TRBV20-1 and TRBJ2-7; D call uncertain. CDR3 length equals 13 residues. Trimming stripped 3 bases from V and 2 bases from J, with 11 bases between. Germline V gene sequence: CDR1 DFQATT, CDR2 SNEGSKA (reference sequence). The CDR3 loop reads CSASPTDPYEQYF. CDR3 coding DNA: TGCAGTGCTAGTCCAACAGATCCCTACGAGCAGTACTTC.

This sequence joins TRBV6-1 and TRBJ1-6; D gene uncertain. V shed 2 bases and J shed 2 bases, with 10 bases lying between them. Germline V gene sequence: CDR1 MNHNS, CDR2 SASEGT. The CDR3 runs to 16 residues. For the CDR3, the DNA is TGTGCCAGCAGTGAAAAGACGGGGACCTATAATTCACCCCTCCACTTT. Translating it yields CASSEKTGTYNSPLHF.

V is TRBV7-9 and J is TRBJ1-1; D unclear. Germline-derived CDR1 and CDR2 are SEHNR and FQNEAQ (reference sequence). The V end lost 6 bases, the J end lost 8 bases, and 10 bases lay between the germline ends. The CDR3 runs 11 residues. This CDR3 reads CASSQQAEAFF. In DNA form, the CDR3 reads TGTGCCAGCAGTCAACAAGCGGAAGCTTTCTTT.

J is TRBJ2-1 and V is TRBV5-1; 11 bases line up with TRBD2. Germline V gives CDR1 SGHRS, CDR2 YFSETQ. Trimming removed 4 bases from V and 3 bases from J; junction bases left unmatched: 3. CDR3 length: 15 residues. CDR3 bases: TGCGCCAGCAGCGCGGGACTAGCGGTCTACAATGAGCAGTTCTTC. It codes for CASSAGLAVYNEQFF. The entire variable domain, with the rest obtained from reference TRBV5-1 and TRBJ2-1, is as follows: KAGVTQTPRYLIKTRGQQVTLSCSPISGHRSVSWYQQTPGQGLQFLFEYFSETQRNKGNFPGRFSGRQFSNSRSEMNVSTLELGDSALYLCASSAGLAVYNEQFFGPGTRLTVL.

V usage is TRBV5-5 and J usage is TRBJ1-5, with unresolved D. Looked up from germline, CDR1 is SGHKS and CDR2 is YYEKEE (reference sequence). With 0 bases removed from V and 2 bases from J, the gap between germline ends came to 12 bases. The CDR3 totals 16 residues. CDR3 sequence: CASSLAFGNGNQPQHF. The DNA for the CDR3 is TGTGCCAGCAGCTTGGCCTTCGGGAACGGCAATCAGCCCCAGCATTTT.

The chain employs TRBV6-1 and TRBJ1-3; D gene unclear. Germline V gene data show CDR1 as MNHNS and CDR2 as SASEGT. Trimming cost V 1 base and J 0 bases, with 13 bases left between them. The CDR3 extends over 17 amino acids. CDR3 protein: CASSEVSRGYSGNTIYF. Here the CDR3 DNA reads TGTGCCAGCAGTGAAGTATCACGGGGTTACTCTGGAAACACCATATATTTT.

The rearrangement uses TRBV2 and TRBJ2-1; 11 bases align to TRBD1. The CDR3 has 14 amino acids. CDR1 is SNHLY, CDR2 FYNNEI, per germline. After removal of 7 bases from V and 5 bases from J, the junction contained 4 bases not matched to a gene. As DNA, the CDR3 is TGTGCCAGCACTGGGACAGGGGGAAACAATGAGCAGTTCTTC. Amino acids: CASTGTGGNNEQFF.